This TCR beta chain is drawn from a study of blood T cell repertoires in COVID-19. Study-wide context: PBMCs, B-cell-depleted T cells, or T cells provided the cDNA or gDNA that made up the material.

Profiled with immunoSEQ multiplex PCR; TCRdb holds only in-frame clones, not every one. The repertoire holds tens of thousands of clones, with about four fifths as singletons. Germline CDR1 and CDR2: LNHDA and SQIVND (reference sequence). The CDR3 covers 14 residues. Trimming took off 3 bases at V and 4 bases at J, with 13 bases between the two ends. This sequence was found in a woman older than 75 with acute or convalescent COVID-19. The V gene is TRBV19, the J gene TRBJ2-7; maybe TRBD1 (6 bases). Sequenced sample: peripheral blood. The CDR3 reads CASSIHRDPYEQYF. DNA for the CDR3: TGTGCCAGTAGTATCCACAGGGATCCATACGAGCAGTACTTC.